The text below deals with one TCR beta chain. Its antigen is undetermined. The CDR3 contains 15 residues. Trimming shortened V by 1 base and J by 0 bases, and 8 bases separated the two germline ends. Germline V gene data show CDR1 as SGHTA and CDR2 as FQGNSA. This record belongs to a study of blood T cells in healthy people across ages. Overall study results and limits: Naive T cell percentage strongly correlated with TCR beta diversity. Without sorted subsets, naive and antigen-experienced compartments could not be conclusively compared.

With a J-beta primer mix and a sample-barcoded 5' primer, a second PCR ran about 7 to 11 cycles. Carrying 12 random nucleotides, a template-switch adaptor labeled each individual cDNA molecule. TCRdb called the 5' RACE reads again in MiXCR, with one record for every CDR3 protein. The data contain about 1.1 million distinct CDR3 sequences, 35% to 45% of them singletons. The TCR was taken from a man between 18 and 29 years old in good health. The sample taken for sequencing was blood. The V and J genes are TRBV7-2 and TRBJ2-3; the D gene is possibly TRBD2 (5 bases). The CDR3 sequence is CASSLDPGSTDTQYF. CDR3 in DNA: TGTGCCAGCAGCTTAGATCCGGGGAGCACAGATACGCAGTATTTT.